The T cell receptor beta chain described here comes from a study of cytomegalovirus exposure and HLA in healthy donors. The study's findings and limits: Per published accounts, TCR beta sequences correctly predicted the HLA-A and HLA-B alleles of most subjects. Some highly shared sequence variants likely arose as a pipeline artifact.

Germline V lookup: CDR1 SSHAT, CDR2 FNYEAQ (reference sequence). The CDR3 runs 17 residues. Only a few counts were recorded for this clone. The antigen remains unidentified. A read error may account for a junction end that differs from germline. Primers: 60 Vbeta forward and 13 Jbeta reverse. The repertoire was sequenced with immunoSEQ multiplex PCR; TCRdb's copy has only in-frame clones and lacks some. The table records about 62,000 clones, around 87% of them present only once. The origin of this receptor is a man aged 18 to 29 in good health and CMV-seronegative. The chain combines TRBV7-7 with TRBJ2-1; 12 bases map to TRBD2. Sequenced sample: PBMCs. The CDR3, as DNA: TGTGCTAGCAGCTCCACCACGAGGGGACTAGCGGGCAATGAGCAGTTCTTC. This sequence encodes CASSSTTRGLAGNEQFF.